The rows below give T cell receptor beta chains drawn from one sample of a study of blood T cell repertoires in COVID-19. Assay used: immunoSEQ multiplex PCR; TCRdb lists only in-frame clones, some missing. The profile covers around 90,000 clones, with approximately 80% appearing a single time and 12% taken by the ten largest. The sample was peripheral blood. These receptors originate from a woman in her 70s with active or convalescent COVID-19. The CDR3 runs from the conserved cysteine through the conserved F or W. A D gene is named only where the DNA matches it firmly. Not every row has a clone size; where given, it reads once, few, many or a size class.

abundance	d_gene	v_gene	j_gene	CDR3aa	CDR3nt
.	.	TRBV19	TRBJ1-1	CASSIGVKTEAFF	TGTGCCAGTAGCATCGGGGTAAAGACTGAAGCTTTCTTT
.	TRBD1	TRBV28	TRBJ2-7	CASRTGTGPYEQYF	TGTGCCAGCAGAACCGGGACAGGGCCCTACGAGCAGTACTTC
.	.	TRBV25-1	TRBJ2-7	CASGGYEQYF	TGTGCCTCAGGAGGATACGAGCAGTACTTC
.	.	TRBV10-3	TRBJ2-3	CAISEAEGNTQYF	TGTGCCATCAGTGAGGCGGAGGGGAACACGCAGTATTTT
.	.	TRBV13	TRBJ1-6	CASSLGQGRNSPLHF	TGTGCCAGCAGCTTAGGACAGGGACGTAATTCACCCCTCCACTTT
.	TRBD1	TRBV9	TRBJ1-1	CASRGQGFNTEAFF	TGTGCCAGCAGGGGACAGGGCTTTAACACTGAAGCTTTCTTT
.	.	TRBV7-9	TRBJ2-2	CASRRLESGELFF	TGTGCCAGCAGGAGACTAGAGTCCGGGGAGCTGTTTTTT
.	TRBD2	TRBV4-2	TRBJ2-7	CASSQSPLWRGGREQYF	TGTGCCAGCAGCCAAAGCCCCCTGTGGCGGGGGGGCCGCGAGCAGTACTTC
.	TRBD2	TRBV6-2/TRBV6-3	TRBJ2-1	CASSQLAGFFLDEQFF	TGTGCCAGCAGCCAACTAGCGGGCTTTTTTTTGGATGAGCAGTTCTTC
.	TRBD1	TRBV5-1	TRBJ2-2	CASRPGQGNGELFF	TGCGCCAGCAGACCGGGACAGGGTAACGGGGAGCTGTTTTTT
once	TRBD2	TRBV2	TRBJ2-3	CASSTLAGGTDTQYF	TGTGCCAGCAGTACCTTAGCGGGGGGCACAGATACGCAGTATTTT
.	.	TRBV7-9	TRBJ2-1	CASSPRLGQGTLAGNEQFF	TGTGCCAGCAGCCCCCGTCTGGGACAGGGGACCCTAGCGGGGAATGAGCAGTTCTTC
.	.	TRBV29-1	TRBJ2-3	CSVDGGSLGPDTQYF	TGCAGCGTTGATGGGGGGTCCCTCGGGCCAGATACGCAGTATTTT
.	TRBD1	TRBV6-5	TRBJ1-1	CASTSTGVTEAFF	TGTGCCAGCACCAGCACAGGGGTCACTGAAGCTTTCTTT
.	TRBD1	TRBV6-5	TRBJ2-2	CASAVLGQLTGELFF	TGTGCCAGCGCCGTTCTGGGACAGCTAACCGGGGAGCTGTTTTTT
.	.	TRBV5-1	TRBJ2-6	CASSLVNRAGANVLTF	TGCGCCAGCAGCTTGGTCAACAGGGCTGGGGCCAACGTCCTGACTTTC
.	TRBD1	TRBV12-3/TRBV12-4	TRBJ1-2	CASSSQGFAGYTF	TGTGCCAGCAGTTCACAGGGGTTTGCTGGCTACACCTTC
once	.	TRBV11-2	TRBJ2-5	CASSFLPLLQETQYF	TGTGCCAGCAGCTTCTTACCACTACTACAAGAGACCCAGTACTTC
.	.	TRBV2	TRBJ2-7	CASSYQRANYEQYF	TGTGCCAGCAGCTACCAGCGGGCCAACTACGAGCAGTACTTC
once	TRBD1	TRBV3-1/TRBV3-2	TRBJ2-7	CASSLRGLAYEQYF	TGTGCCAGCAGCCTCAGGGGGTTGGCCTACGAGCAGTACTTC
.	.	TRBV6-2/TRBV6-3	TRBJ1-1	CASSFNGLNTEAFF	TGTGCCAGCAGTTTTAATGGGCTGAACACTGAAGCTTTCTTT
.	.	TRBV5-4	TRBJ1-4	CASSLGGQGEKLFF	TGTGCCAGCAGCTTGGGGGGGCAAGGGGAAAAACTGTTTTTT
.	.	TRBV4-3	TRBJ2-1	CASSQDARAKQFF	TGCGCCAGCAGCCAAGATGCCAGGGCTAAGCAGTTCTTC
.	.	TRBV10-1	TRBJ2-5	CASSELTGGQETQYF	TGCGCCAGCAGTGAGTTAACCGGGGGCCAAGAGACCCAGTACTTC
.	TRBD2	TRBV15	TRBJ2-1	CATSGGTSGVDNEQFF	TGTGCCACCAGCGGGGGGACTAGCGGGGTTGACAATGAGCAGTTCTTC
.	.	TRBV7-2	TRBJ2-5	CASSFRPGETQYF	TGTGCCAGCAGCTTCCGGCCCGGGGAGACCCAGTACTTC
.	TRBD1	TRBV18	TRBJ1-2	CASSPGQIYGYTF	TGTGCCAGCTCACCGGGACAGATCTATGGCTACACCTTC
.	.	TRBV3-1/TRBV3-2	TRBJ1-1	CASSQFDGVEAFF	TGTGCCAGCAGCCAATTCGACGGGGTGGAAGCTTTCTTT
.	TRBD2	TRBV5-1	TRBJ2-3	CASSSGRWSTDTQYF	TGCGCCAGCAGTAGCGGGAGGTGGAGCACAGATACGCAGTATTTT
once	.	TRBV6-5	TRBJ1-5	CASSYMGHQPQHF	TGTGCCAGCAGTTACATGGGACACCAGCCCCAGCATTTT
few	TRBD1	TRBV28	TRBJ1-6	CASTPHRTGKESPLHF	TGTGCCAGCACCCCCCACCGGACAGGGAAGGAGTCACCCCTCCACTTT
.	.	TRBV2	TRBJ1-1	CASSQFSTPEAFF	TGTGCCAGCAGCCAATTTAGTACCCCTGAAGCTTTCTTT
once	TRBD1	TRBV5-6	TRBJ1-5	CASSRFIDRVESNQPQHF	TGTGCCAGCAGCCGCTTTATCGACAGGGTGGAGAGCAATCAGCCCCAGCATTTT
.	.	TRBV20-1	TRBJ2-1	CSARPSRRQFF	TGCAGTGCTAGGCCCTCCAGAAGGCAGTTCTTC
.	.	TRBV20-1	TRBJ1-2	CSAKQGNGYTF	TGCAGTGCTAAGCAGGGAAATGGCTACACCTTC
.	.	TRBV28	TRBJ2-1	CASSSPHGGSSRTYNEQFF	TGTGCCAGCAGTTCCCCACACGGGGGTTCGTCTCGAACCTACAATGAGCAGTTCTTC
.	TRBD2	TRBV4-3	TRBJ2-2	CASSHPYGGGITGELFF	TGCGCCAGCAGCCACCCTTATGGCGGGGGGATCACCGGGGAGCTGTTTTTT
.	TRBD2	TRBV18	TRBJ2-2	CASSPPGLAGSGELFF	TGTGCCAGCTCACCACCGGGACTAGCGGGGTCCGGGGAGCTGTTTTTT
.	.	TRBV4-2	TRBJ1-5	CASSQDWRQDNQPQHF	TGTGCCAGCAGCCAAGATTGGAGACAGGATAATCAGCCCCAGCATTTT
.	.	TRBV29-1	TRBJ2-3	CSVVTGNTDTQYF	TGCAGCGTTGTGACCGGGAATACAGATACGCAGTATTTT
.	TRBD2	TRBV19	TRBJ2-5	CASSPRLAGGQETQYF	TGTGCCAGTAGTCCGCGACTAGCGGGGGGCCAAGAGACCCAGTACTTC
.	.	TRBV6-6	TRBJ1-2	CASSQPGEDGYTF	TGTGCCAGCAGCCAACCGGGGGAAGATGGCTACACCTTC
.	.	TRBV5-5	TRBJ1-1	CASSSPSSQVFNTEAFF	TGTGCCAGCAGCTCACCCTCCTCACAGGTTTTCAACACTGAAGCTTTCTTT
.	.	TRBV11-2	TRBJ2-7	CASSPSAVTYEQYF	TGTGCCAGCAGCCCTTCCGCGGTAACCTACGAGCAGTACTTC
.	.	TRBV7-2	TRBJ1-2	CASSPEYYGYTF	TGTGCCAGCAGCCCAGAATACTATGGCTACACCTTC
few	.	TRBV4-1	TRBJ2-2	CASSFSRSAGELFF	TGCGCCAGCTCATTCTCGCGGTCGGCCGGGGAGCTGTTTTTT